This TCR beta chain is drawn from a study of identical twins. TCRdb fed the 5' RACE reads into MiXCR, producing one record per CDR3 protein. Counted here are fewer than 650,000 distinct CDR3 sequences, around 7.4% occurring once; the ten biggest clones make up 1.6%. The V segment lost 5 bases and the J segment 8 bases; nucleotides outside the gene matches: 10. The germline V gene has CDR1 SGHDN and CDR2 FVKESK. The length of the CDR3 is 15 residues. This clonotype was seen a handful of times. The same data also contributed to another study, on yellow fever vaccine responses in identical twins.

This chain uses TRBV14 with TRBJ2-1; 9 bases line up with TRBD2. The sequenced sample was PBMCs. This clonotype was obtained from a woman aged 18-29 years in good health. CDR3 DNA sequence: TGTGCCAGCAGCTTCCTTAGGCCTAGCGGGGATGAGCAGTTCTTC. As protein: CASSFLRPSGDEQFF.